Following are 15 T cell receptor beta chains from one sample sequenced in a study of Ad26.COV2.S vaccination and SARS-CoV-2 variants. Produced via immunoSEQ multiplex PCR; TCRdb's table is partial and in-frame only. The profile shows 300,000 to 350,000 clones, about nine tenths of them singletons. Treatment defined: some 20 received Ad26.COV2.S at low or high dose, single or two shots; roughly five received placebo; per-sample allocation not given. Collection of samples fell on day 63 after the first vaccine or placebo injection. The sequencing here drew on peripheral blood, taken in a trial of Ad26.COV2.S vaccine versus placebo. The receptors derive from a person between 18 and 65 years old who received the Ad26.COV2.S COVID-19 vaccine or a placebo.

This chain uses TRBV10-1 with TRBJ1-1; 7 positions agree with TRBD1. Germline assignment: CDR1 WNHNN and CDR2 SYGVQD (reference sequence). V lost 2 bases, J lost 8 bases, and 5 bases stayed unmatched. This CDR3 region has 13 residues. CDR3 region: CASSEPEGAEAFF. The CDR3 bases are TGCGCCAGCAGTGAGCCGGAGGGGGCAGAAGCTTTCTTT.

The chain carries TRBV9 and TRBJ1-5; a possible D gene is TRBD1 (6 bases). V lost 3 bases and J lost 3, with 10 bases in between. CDR3 length equals 14 residues. Germline values: CDR1 SGDLS, CDR2 YYNGEE. The CDR3: CASSDRQANQPQHF. The CDR3 DNA reads as TGTGCCAGCAGCGACCGACAGGCCAATCAGCCCCAGCATTTT. Full variable domain (remainder filled in from reference TRBV9 and TRBJ1-5): DSGVTQTPKHLITATGQRVTLRCSPRSGDLSVYWYQQSLDQGLQFLIQYYNGEERAKGNILERFSAQQFPDLHSELNLSSLELGDSALYFCASSDRQANQPQHFGDGTRLSIL.

DNA of the CDR3: TGTGCCAGCAGCTTGGGGCAGGGCTACTCATACACTGAAGCTTTCTTT. Residues: CASSLGQGYSYTEAFF. The chain uses TRBV11-2 and TRBJ1-1, with TRBD1 as a possible D gene (5 bases). Trimming left V 3 bases short and J 3 bases short, with 17 bases between. Germline loops: CDR1 SGHAT, CDR2 FQNNGV. CDR3 length equals 16 residues.

The chain uses TRBV29-1 and TRBJ2-7; 7 nucleotides line up with TRBD1. This CDR3 is 13 amino acids long. Per germline, CDR1 SQVTM and CDR2 ANQGSEA. J was trimmed by 7 bases and V by 6 bases; bases with no gene match: 12. The CDR3 loop reads CSVIPGTAREQYF. The CDR3 bases are TGCAGCGTGATTCCCGGGACAGCAAGAGAGCAGTACTTC.

V gene TRBV5-1 combines with J gene TRBJ1-2; 12 bases agree with TRBD1. The germline V gene has CDR1 SGHRS and CDR2 YFSETQ. V lost 4 bases and J lost 4; bases outside the gene matches: 20. The CDR3 is 20 residues long. The CDR3 DNA is TGCGCCAGCAGCCCAACACCCGGCGGGACAGGGGGCGCGTCCAGCTATGGCTACACCTTC. Amino acids: CASSPTPGGTGGASSYGYTF.

The chain employs TRBV14 and TRBJ2-2; the D is unclear. The CDR3 is made up of 13 amino acids. Per germline, CDR1 SGHDN and CDR2 FVKESK. Trimming pared 4 bases from V and 8 bases from J, leaving 11 bases between. The CDR3 protein is CASSLFHGGELFF. CDR3 nucleotides: TGTGCCAGCAGCCTTTTCCACGGGGGGGAGCTGTTTTTT.

J is TRBJ2-5 and V is TRBV5-1; D assignment may be TRBD1 or TRBD2 (5 bases each). Trimming took 7 bases from V and 2 from J, leaving 24 bases between them. The CDR3 is 17 residues long. CDR1 and CDR2 from the germline V gene are SGHRS and YFSETQ. In nucleotides, the CDR3 is TGCGCCAGCGTTATAGGTCGGATCGGGGCGACTCAAGAGACCCAGTACTTC. Residues: CASVIGRIGATQETQYF.

The chain carries TRBV28 and TRBJ2-7; D perhaps matches TRBD1 (6 bases). The germline V gene has CDR1 MDHEN and CDR2 SYDVKM. V lost 6 bases, J lost 4 bases, and 16 bases lay in between. The CDR3 sequence is 14 residues long. The CDR3 DNA is TGTGCCAGCAGCCCCGCCAACACAGGGTACGAGCAGTACGTC. This encodes CASSPANTGYEQYV.

J is TRBJ1-1 and V is TRBV7-9, with TRBD1 identical over 10 bases. The ends lost 5 bases at V and 1 base at J; junction bases unmatched: 4. The CDR3 consists of 15 residues. CDR1 is SEHNR, CDR2 FQNEAQ, per germline (reference sequence). Here the CDR3 DNA reads TGTGCCAGCAGCCCCGGGACAGGGGCGAACACTGAAGCTTTCTTT. It yields the protein CASSPGTGANTEAFF.

V usage is TRBV15 and J usage is TRBJ2-5; 10 bases agree with TRBD1. The V segment lost 7 bases and the J segment 2 bases; nucleotides outside the gene matches: 4. CDR1 is LNHNV, CDR2 YYDKDF, per germline (reference sequence). The CDR3 has 14 residues. CDR3 coding DNA: TGTGCCACCACCCGGGACAGGGGTCAAGAGACCCAGTACTTC. It specifies CATTRDRGQETQYF.

The gene calls are TRBV4-1 and TRBJ2-7, with 10 bases matching TRBD1. Losses at the gene ends were 3 bases for V and 7 bases for J; bases not matched to a gene: 9. The CDR3 extends over 15 amino acids. Germline V gene data show CDR1 as MGHRA and CDR2 as YSYEKL. For the CDR3, the DNA is TGCGCCAGCAGCCAGGGACAGGGGCCCCCAGGGGAGCAGTACGTC. It translates to CASSQGQGPPGEQYV.

CDR3 bases: TGCGCCAGCAGCTTGGGAAGCGGGGTGATACAAGAGACCCAGTACTTC. Translating it yields CASSLGSGVIQETQYF. V usage is TRBV5-1 and J usage is TRBJ2-5, with 7 bases fitting TRBD2. Germline assignment: CDR1 SGHRS and CDR2 YFSETQ. The junction had 7 bases not matched to a gene; V was cut back by 0 bases and J by 2 bases. There are 16 residues in the CDR3.

The rearrangement joins TRBV7-9 to TRBJ2-7; possible D gene TRBD2, 6 bases. CDR3 length: 17 amino acids. Trimming cost V 1 base and J 3 bases, with 19 bases left between them. The germline V gene encodes CDR1 SEHNR and CDR2 FQNEAQ (reference sequence). The CDR3 spells CASSLGGRGVDNYEQYV. CDR3 bases: TGTGCCAGCAGCTTAGGGGGCCGCGGGGTCGATAACTACGAGCAGTACGTC.

The chain links TRBV12-3 or TRBV12-4 to TRBJ2-1; D call uncertain. Between the trimmed V and J ends, which lost 3 bases and 15 bases, there was a span of 9 bases. CDR3 length: 10 residues. The CDR3 DNA follows: TGTGCCAGCAGTTTCGATCGACTGTTCTTC. It encodes CASSFDRLFF.

The chain joins TRBV27 to TRBJ1-2, with 9 nucleotides matching TRBD1. Losses at the gene ends were 3 bases for V and 4 bases for J; bases not matched to a gene: 9. The CDR3 sequence is 16 residues long. Germline assignment: CDR1 MNHEY and CDR2 SMNVEV (reference sequence). CDR3 sequence: CASSFLPGQGSYGYTF. The DNA of the CDR3 is TGTGCCAGCAGTTTCCTACCGGGACAGGGAAGCTATGGCTACACCTTC.